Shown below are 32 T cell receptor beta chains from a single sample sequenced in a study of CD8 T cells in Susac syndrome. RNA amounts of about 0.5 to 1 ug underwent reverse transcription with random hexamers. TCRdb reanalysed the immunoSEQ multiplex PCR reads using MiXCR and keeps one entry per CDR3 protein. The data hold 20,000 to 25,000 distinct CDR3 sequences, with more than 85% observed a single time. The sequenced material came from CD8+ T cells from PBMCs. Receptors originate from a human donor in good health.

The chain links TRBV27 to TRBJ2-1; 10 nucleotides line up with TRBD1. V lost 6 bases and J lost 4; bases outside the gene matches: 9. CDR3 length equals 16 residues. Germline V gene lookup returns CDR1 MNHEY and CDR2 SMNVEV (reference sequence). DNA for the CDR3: TGTGCCAGCAGGGGGACAGGGGAATCTGCGTACAATGAGCAGTTCTTC. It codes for CASRGTGESAYNEQFF.

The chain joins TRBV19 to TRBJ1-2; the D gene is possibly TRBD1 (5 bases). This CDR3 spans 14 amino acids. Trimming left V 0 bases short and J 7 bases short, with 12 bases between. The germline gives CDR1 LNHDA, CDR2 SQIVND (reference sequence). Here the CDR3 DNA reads TGTGCCAGTAGTATAGAGACGGCCCAGGGTGGCTACACCTTC. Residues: CASSIETAQGGYTF.

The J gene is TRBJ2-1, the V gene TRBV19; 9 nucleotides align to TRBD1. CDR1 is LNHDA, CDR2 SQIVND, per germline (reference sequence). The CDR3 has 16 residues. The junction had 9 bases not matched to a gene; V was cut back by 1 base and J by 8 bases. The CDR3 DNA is TGTGCCAGTAGTATAGGAGGGGGACAGGGTTCCGATGAGCAGTTCTTC. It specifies CASSIGGGQGSDEQFF.

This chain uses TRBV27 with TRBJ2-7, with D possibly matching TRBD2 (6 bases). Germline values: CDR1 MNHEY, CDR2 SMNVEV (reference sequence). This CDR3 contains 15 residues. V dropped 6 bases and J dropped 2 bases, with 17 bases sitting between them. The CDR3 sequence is CASRYLGGNPYEQYF. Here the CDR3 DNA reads TGTGCCAGCAGATATCTCGGGGGTAACCCCTACGAGCAGTACTTC.

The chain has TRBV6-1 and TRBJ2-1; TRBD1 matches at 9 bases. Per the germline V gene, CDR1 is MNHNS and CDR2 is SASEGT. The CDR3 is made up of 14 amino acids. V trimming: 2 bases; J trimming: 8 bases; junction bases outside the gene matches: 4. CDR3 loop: CASSEPTGGDEQFF. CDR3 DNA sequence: TGTGCCAGCAGTGAACCGACAGGGGGGGATGAGCAGTTCTTC.

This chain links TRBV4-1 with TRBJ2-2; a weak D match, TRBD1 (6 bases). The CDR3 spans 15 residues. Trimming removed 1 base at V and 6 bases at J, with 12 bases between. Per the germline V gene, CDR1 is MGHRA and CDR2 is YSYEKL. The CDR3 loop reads CASSQGQGFSGELFF. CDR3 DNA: TGCGCCAGCAGCCAAGGTCAGGGGTTCTCCGGGGAGCTGTTTTTT.

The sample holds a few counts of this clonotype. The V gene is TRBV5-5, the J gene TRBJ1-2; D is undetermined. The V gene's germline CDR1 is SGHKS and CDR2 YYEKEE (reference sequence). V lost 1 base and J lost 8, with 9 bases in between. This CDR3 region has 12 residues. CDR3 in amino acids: CASSLKGRGYTF. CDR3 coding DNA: TGTGCCAGCAGCTTGAAAGGGCGCGGCTACACCTTC. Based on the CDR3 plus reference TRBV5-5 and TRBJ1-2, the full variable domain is DAGVTQSPTHLIKTRGQQVTLRCSPISGHKSVSWYQQVLGQGPQFIFQYYEKEERGRGNFPDRFSARQFPNYSSELNVNALLLGDSALYLCASSLKGRGYTFGSGTRLTVV.

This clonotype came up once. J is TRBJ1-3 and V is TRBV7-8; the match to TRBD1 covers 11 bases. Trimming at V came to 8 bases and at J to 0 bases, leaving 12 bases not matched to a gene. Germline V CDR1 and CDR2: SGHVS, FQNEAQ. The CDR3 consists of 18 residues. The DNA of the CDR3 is TGTGCCAGCGGAGGGACAGGGGGTTCTGACTTCTCTGGAAACACCATATATTTT. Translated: CASGGTGGSDFSGNTIYF.

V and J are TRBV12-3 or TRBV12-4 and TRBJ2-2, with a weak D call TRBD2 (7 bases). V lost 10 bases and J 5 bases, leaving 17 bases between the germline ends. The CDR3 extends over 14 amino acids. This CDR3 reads CAINGGGGTGELFF. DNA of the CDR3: TGTGCCATCAATGGCGGGGGCGGGACCGGGGAGCTGTTTTTT.

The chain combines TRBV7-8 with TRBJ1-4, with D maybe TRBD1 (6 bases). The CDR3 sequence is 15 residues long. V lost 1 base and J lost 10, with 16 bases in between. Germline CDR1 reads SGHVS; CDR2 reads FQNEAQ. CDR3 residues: CASSLEGGQRGKLFF. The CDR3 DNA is TGTGCCAGCAGCTTAGAGGGCGGACAGCGAGGAAAACTGTTTTTT.

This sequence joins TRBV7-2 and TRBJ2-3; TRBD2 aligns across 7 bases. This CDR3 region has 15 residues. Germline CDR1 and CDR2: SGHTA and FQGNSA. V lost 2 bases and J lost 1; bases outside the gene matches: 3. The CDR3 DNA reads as TGTGCCAGCAGCTTAAAGCGGGATGGCACAGATACGCAGTATTTT. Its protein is CASSLKRDGTDTQYF.

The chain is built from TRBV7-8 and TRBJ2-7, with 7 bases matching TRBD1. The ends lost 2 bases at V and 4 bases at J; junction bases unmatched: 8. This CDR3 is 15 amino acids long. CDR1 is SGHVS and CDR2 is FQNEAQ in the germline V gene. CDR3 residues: CASSLIGGTGYEQYF. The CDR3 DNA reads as TGTGCCAGCAGCTTAATAGGGGGCACGGGTTACGAGCAGTACTTC.

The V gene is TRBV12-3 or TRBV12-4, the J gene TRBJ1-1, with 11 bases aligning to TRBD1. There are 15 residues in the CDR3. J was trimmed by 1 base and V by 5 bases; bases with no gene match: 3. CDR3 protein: CASSTGQGANTEAFF. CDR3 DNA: TGTGCCAGCAGTACCGGACAGGGGGCGAACACTGAAGCTTTCTTT.

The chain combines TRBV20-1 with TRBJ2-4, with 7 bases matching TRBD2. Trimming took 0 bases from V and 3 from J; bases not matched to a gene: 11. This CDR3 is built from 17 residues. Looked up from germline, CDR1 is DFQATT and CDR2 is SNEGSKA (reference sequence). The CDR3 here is CSARDLASGDGKNIQYF. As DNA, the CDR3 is TGCAGTGCTAGAGATCTGGCTAGCGGAGATGGCAAAAACATTCAGTACTTC.

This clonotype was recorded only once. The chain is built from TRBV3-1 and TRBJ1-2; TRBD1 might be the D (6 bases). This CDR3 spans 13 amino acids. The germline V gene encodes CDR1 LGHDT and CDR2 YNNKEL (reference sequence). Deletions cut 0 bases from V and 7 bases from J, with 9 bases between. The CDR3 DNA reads TGTGCCAGCAGCCAAGACAGGGGAGCTGGCTACACCTTC. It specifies CASSQDRGAGYTF.

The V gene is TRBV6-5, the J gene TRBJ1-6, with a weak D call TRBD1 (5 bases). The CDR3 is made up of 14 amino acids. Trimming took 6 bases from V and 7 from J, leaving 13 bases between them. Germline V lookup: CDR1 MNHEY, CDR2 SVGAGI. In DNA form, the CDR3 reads TGTGCCAGCAGCCCGTGGGGGATGAATTCACCCCTCCACTTT. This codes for CASSPWGMNSPLHF.

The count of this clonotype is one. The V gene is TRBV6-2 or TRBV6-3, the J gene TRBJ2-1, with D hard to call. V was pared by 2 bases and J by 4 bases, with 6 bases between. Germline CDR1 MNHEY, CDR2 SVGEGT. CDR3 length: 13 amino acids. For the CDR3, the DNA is TGTGCCAGCAGTTACGGCCCATACAATGAGCAGTTCTTC. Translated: CASSYGPYNEQFF.

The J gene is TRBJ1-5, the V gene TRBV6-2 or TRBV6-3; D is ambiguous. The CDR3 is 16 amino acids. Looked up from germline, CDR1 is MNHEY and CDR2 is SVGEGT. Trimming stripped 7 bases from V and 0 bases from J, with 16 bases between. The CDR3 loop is CASTPASGPSNQPQHF. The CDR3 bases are TGTGCCAGCACTCCCGCCTCGGGTCCTAGCAATCAGCCCCAGCATTTT.

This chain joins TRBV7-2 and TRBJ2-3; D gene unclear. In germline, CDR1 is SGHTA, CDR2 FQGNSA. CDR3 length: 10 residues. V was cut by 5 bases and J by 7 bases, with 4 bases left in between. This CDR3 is CASSLHTQYF. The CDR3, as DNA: TGTGCCAGCAGCCTCCATACGCAGTATTTT.

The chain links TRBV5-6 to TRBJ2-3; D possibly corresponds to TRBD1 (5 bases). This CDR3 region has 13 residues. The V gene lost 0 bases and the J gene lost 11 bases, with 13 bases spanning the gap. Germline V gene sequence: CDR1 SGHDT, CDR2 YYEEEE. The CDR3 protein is CASSLGQGTGQYF. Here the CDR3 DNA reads TGTGCCAGCAGCTTGGGCCAGGGTACGGGGCAGTATTTT.

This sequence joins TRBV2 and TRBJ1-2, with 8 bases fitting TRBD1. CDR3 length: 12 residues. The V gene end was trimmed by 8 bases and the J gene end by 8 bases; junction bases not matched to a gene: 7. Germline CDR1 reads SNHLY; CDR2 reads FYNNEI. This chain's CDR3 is CASVSTGAGYTF. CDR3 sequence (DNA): TGTGCCAGCGTATCGACAGGGGCCGGCTACACCTTC.

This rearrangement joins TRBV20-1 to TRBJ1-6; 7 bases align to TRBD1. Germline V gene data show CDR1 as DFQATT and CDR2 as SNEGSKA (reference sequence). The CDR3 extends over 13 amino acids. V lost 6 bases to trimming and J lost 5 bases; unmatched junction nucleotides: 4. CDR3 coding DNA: TGCAGTGCGCGGGACAGCAATAATTCACCCCTCCACTTT. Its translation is CSARDSNNSPLHF.

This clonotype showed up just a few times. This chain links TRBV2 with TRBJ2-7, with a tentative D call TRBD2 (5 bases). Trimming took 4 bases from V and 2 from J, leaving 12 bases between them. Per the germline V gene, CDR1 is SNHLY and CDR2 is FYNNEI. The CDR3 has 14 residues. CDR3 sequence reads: CASSGRTDPYEQYF. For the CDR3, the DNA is TGTGCCAGCAGTGGGAGGACGGATCCCTACGAGCAGTACTTC.

For the CDR3, the DNA is TGTGCCAGCAGCGACCGCCCAGGCGCTAATGAAAAACTGTTTTTT. Translating gives CASSDRPGANEKLFF. The chain couples TRBV11-2 to TRBJ1-4, with no clear D. The CDR3 loop spans 15 amino acids. V was pared by 5 bases and J by 3 bases, with 13 bases between. Looked up from germline, CDR1 is SGHAT and CDR2 is FQNNGV.

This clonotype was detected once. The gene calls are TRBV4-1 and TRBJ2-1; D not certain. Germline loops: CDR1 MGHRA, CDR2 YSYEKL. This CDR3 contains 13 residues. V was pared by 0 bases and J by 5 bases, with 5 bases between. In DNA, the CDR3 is TGCGCCAGCAGCCAAGACGTGGACAATGAGCAGTTCTTC. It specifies CASSQDVDNEQFF.

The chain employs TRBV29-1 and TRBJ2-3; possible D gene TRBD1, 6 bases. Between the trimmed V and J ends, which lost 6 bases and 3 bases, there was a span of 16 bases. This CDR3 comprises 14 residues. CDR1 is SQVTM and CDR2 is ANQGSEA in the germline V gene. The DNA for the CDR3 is TGCAGCGTGAGGGGGATGTTAAGGACAGATACGCAGTATTTT. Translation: CSVRGMLRTDTQYF.

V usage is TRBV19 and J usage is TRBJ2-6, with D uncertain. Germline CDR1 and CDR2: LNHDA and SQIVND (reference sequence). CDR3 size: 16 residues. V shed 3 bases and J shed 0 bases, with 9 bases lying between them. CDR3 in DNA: TGTGCCAGTAGTATGTGGGCCCTCTCTGGGGCCAACGTCCTGACTTTC. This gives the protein CASSMWALSGANVLTF.

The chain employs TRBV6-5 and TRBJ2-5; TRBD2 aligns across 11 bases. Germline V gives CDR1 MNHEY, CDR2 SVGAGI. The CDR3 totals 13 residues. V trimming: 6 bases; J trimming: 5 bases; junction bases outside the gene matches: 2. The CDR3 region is CASSRTSGETQYF. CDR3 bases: TGTGCCAGCAGCCGGACTAGCGGGGAGACCCAGTACTTC.

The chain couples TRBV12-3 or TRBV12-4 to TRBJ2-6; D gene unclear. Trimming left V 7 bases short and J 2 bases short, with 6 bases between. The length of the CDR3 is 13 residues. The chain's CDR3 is CASTWAGANVLTF. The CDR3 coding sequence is TGTGCCAGCACCTGGGCTGGGGCCAACGTCCTGACTTTC.

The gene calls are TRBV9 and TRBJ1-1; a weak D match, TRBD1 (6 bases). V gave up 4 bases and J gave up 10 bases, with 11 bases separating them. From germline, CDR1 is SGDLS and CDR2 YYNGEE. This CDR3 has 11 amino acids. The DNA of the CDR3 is TGTGCCAGCAGCACCGGGGGCACAGCTTTCTTT. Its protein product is CASSTGGTAFF.

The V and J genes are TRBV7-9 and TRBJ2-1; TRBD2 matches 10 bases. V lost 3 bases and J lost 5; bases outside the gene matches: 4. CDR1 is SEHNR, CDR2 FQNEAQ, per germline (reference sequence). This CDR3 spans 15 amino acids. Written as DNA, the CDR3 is TGTGCCAGCAGCTTTCGGACTAGCGGAAACAATGAGCAGTTCTTC. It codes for CASSFRTSGNNEQFF.

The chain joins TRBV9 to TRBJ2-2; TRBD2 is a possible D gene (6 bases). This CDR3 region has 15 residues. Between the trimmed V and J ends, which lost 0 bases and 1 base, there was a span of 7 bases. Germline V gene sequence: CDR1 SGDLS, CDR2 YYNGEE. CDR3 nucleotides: TGTGCCAGCAGCGTAGAGGGAGGGAACACCGGGGAGCTGTTTTTT. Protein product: CASSVEGGNTGELFF. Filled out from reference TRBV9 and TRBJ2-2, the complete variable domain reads DSGVTQTPKHLITATGQRVTLRCSPRSGDLSVYWYQQSLDQGLQFLIQYYNGEERAKGNILERFSAQQFPDLHSELNLSSLELGDSALYFCASSVEGGNTGELFFGEGSRLTVL.